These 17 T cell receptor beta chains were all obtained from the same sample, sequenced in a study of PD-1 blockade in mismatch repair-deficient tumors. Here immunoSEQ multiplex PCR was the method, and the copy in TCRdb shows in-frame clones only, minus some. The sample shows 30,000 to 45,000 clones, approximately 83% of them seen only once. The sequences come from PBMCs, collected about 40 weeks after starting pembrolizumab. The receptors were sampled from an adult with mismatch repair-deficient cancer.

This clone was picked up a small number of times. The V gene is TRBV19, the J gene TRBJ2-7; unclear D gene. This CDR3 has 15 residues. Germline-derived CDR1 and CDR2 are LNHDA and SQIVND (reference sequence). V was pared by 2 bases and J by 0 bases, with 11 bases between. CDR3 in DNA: TGTGCCAGTAGTATACGGAGCGTGGGCTCCTACGAGCAGTACTTC. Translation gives CASSIRSVGSYEQYF.

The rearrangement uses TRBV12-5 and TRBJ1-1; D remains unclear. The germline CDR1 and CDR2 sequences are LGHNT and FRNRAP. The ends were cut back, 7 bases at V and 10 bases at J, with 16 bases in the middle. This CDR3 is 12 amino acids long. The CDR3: CASALASEVAFF. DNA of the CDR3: TGTGCTAGTGCCCTGGCGAGTGAGGTAGCTTTCTTT.

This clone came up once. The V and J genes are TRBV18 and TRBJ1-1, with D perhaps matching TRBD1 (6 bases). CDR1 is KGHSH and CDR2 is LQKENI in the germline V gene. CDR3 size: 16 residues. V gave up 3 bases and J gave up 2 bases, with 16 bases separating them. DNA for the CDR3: TGTGCCAGCTCACCGGTGGTAACAGGGACAAACACTGAAGCTTTCTTT. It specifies CASSPVVTGTNTEAFF.

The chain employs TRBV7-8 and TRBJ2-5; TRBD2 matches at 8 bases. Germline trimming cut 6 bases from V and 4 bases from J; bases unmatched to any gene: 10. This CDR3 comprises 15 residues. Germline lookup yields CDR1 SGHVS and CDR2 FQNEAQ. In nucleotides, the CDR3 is TGTGCCAGCAGGGGGGTTGTCGGGAGGGCAGAGACCCAGTACTTC. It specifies CASRGVVGRAETQYF.

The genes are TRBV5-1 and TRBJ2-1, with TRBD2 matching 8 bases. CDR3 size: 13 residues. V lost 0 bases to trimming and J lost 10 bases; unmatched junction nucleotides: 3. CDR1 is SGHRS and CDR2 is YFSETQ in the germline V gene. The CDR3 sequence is CASSLAAGGEQFF. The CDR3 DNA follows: TGCGCCAGCAGCTTGGCGGCGGGGGGCGAGCAGTTCTTC.

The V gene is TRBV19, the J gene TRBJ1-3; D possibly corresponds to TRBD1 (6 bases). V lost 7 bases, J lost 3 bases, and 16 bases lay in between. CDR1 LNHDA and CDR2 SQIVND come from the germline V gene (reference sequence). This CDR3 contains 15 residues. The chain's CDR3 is CASTPDRSFGNTIYF. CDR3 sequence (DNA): TGTGCCAGTACCCCAGACAGGAGCTTTGGAAACACCATATATTTT.

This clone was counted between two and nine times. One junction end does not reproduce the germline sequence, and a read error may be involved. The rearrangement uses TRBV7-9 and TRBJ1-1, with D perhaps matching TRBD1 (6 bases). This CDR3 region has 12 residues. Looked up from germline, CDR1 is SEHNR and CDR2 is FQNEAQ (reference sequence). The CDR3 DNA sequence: TGTGCCAGCAGGCCATGGGACACGGAAGCTTTCTTT. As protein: CASRPWDTEAFF.

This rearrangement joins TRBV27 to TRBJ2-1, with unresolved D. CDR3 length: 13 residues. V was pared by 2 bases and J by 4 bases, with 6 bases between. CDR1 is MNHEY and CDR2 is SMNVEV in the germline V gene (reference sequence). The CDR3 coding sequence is TGTGCCAGCAGTTTAACTACTTACAATGAGCAGTTCTTC. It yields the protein CASSLTTYNEQFF.

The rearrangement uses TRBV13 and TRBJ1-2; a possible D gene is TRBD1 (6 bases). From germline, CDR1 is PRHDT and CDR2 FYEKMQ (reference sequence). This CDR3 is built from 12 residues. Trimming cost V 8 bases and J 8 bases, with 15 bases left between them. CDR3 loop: CASGAGALGYTF. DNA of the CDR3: TGTGCCAGCGGGGCGGGGGCTTTAGGCTACACCTTC.

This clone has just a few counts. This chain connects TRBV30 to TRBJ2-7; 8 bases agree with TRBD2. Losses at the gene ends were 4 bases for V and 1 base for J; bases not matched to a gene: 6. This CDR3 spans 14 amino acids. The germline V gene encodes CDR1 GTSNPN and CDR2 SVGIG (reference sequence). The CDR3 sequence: CAWTLAGGSYEQYF. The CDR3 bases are TGTGCCTGGACCCTAGCGGGCGGATCCTACGAGCAGTACTTC.

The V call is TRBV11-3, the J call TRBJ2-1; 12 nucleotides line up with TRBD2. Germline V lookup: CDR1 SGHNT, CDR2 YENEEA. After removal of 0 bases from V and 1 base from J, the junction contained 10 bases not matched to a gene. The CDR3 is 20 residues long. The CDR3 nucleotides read TGTGCCAGCAGCTTAGAGGGTGGACTAGCGGGAATCGTATCCTACAATGAGCAGTTCTTC. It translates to CASSLEGGLAGIVSYNEQFF.

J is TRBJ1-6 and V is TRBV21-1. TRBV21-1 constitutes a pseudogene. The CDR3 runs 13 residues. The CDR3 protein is CASSKDAGPSLHF. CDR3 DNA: TGTGCCAGCAGCAAAGACGCGGGGCCGAGCCTCCACTTT.

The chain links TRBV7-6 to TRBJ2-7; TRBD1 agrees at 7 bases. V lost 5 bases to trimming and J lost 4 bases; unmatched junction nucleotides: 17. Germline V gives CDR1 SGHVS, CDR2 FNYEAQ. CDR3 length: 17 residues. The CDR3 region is CASSKRQGPNSRYEQYF. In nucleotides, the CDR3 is TGTGCCAGCAGCAAAAGACAGGGCCCGAACAGTCGGTACGAGCAGTACTTC.

For the CDR3, the DNA is TGTGCCTGGGACAGGGGGCCGGAGAGCAATGAGCAGTTCTTC. Protein sequence: CAWDRGPESNEQFF. The chain carries TRBV30 and TRBJ2-1; TRBD1 aligns across 10 bases. V was pared by 5 bases and J by 6 bases, with 7 bases of the junction left unmatched. CDR1 is GTSNPN, CDR2 SVGIG, per germline (reference sequence). The CDR3 has 14 amino acids.

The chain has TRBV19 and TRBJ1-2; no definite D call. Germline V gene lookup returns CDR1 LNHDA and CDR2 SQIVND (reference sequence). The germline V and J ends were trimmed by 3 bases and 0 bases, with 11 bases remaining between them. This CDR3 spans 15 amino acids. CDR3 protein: CASSISTSANYGYTF. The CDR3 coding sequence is TGTGCCAGTAGTATTTCTACGTCGGCTAACTATGGCTACACCTTC.

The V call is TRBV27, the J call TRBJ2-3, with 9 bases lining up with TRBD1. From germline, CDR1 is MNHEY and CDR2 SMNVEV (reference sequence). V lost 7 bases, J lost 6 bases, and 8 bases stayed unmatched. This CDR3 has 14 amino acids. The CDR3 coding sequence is TGTGCCAGCAAGCAACAGGGGGCAAAGGATACGCAGTATTTT. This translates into CASKQQGAKDTQYF.

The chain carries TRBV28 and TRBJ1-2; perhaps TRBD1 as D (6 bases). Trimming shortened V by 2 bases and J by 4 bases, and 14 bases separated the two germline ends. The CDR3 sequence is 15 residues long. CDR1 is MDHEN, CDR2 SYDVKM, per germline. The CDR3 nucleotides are TGTGCCAGCAGTTTAGACAGGCTAACAGCCTATGGCTACACCTTC. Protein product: CASSLDRLTAYGYTF.